This TCR beta chain was retrieved from a study of radiation and T cells in renal cell carcinoma. This clone was recorded at least ten times. Its antigen remains unidentified. Treatment reported: treatment-naive control, cytoreductive nephrectomy. TCRdb's copy holds only in-frame clones and misses some; the assay was immunoSEQ multiplex PCR. The table lists 20,000 to 30,000 clones, 58% of them singletons, with about 22% in the top ten. Trimming cost V 3 bases and J 2 bases, with 14 bases left between them. Germline CDR1 reads SGHNT; CDR2 reads YYREEE (reference sequence). The CDR3 is 15 amino acids. Study conclusions and caveats: Sampling covered only 0.75 to 1 g of each tumor. Dominant CDR3 motifs were more common in irradiated tumors than controls. Top 100 clonotypes averaged about 50% in irradiated versus about 43% in nephrectomy-only tumors.

V is TRBV5-4 and J is TRBJ1-1; D perhaps matches TRBD1 (5 bases). This clonotype originated in a middle-aged man with renal cell carcinoma. This material consisted of tumor tissue, taken from a patient whose treatment was nephrectomy without radiotherapy. CDR3 sequence: CASSSLRQTNTEAFF. The CDR3 coding sequence is TGTGCCAGCAGCTCACTAAGACAGACAAACACTGAAGCTTTCTTT.